This T cell receptor (beta chain) is from a study of T cells in localized non-small cell lung cancer. Whole-study results and caveats: The study found T cell clonality highest in uninvolved adjacent lung, above tumor. Tumor samples were not multi-region, leaving intratumor heterogeneity unexcluded.

V was trimmed by 4 bases and J by 2 bases, leaving 10 bases between them. The CDR3 loop spans 14 amino acids. CDR1 SGHKS and CDR2 YYEKEE come from the germline V gene (reference sequence). The table came from immunoSEQ multiplex PCR; TCRdb's copy has only in-frame clones and leaves some out. Found here are tens of thousands of clones, approximately 89% of them singletons; the top ten hold 28%. As concerns this clone: Its matching antigen is unknown.

The receptor was isolated from an older female donor with stage I lung adenocarcinoma. This specimen was peripheral blood, taken before any cancer treatment. This chain joins TRBV5-5 and TRBJ1-5; unclear D gene. For the CDR3, the DNA is TGTGCCAGCAGCCCTCGGGAAGGCAATCAGCCCCAGCATTTT. It encodes CASSPREGNQPQHF.